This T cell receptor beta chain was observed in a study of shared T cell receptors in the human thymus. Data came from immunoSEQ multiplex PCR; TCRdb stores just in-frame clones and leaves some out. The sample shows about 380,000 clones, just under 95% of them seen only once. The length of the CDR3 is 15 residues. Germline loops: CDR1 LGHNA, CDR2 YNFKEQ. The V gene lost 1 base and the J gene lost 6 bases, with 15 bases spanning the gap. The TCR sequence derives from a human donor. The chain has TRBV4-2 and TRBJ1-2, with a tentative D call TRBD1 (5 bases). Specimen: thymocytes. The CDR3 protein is CASSQVLSRAHGYTF. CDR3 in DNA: TGTGCCAGCAGCCAAGTGCTAAGCAGGGCTCATGGCTACACCTTC.